The 20 T cell receptor beta chains listed next were all sequenced from one sample in a study of T-cell reconstitution after alpha-beta-depleted transplantation in children (dated by TCRdb to about 2016). The meaning of the sample's treatment or condition label: allogeneic hematopoietic cell transplantation with graft depleted of TCRalphabeta T cells and CD19 B cells. Library prep was done by PCR. The instrument was an Illumina HiSeq 2500. TCR library preparation used molecular barcoding, with unique molecular identifiers applied to normalize quantification of the TCRbeta repertoire. TCRdb cleaned the public reads at Q25 with fastp, built clones with MiXCR and kept in-frame beta chains. Every entry covers one CDR3 protein and lists the most common genes and DNA from its rows. The sample table shows about 600,000 distinct CDR3 sequences, and about an eighth are seen once. The top ten hold around 2.2% of the sample.

The material sequenced was PBMCs, mostly from graft donor cells, taken 360 days after TCRalphabeta/CD19-depleted stem cell transplant. These receptors were collected from a male patient under 18 who had a stem cell transplant for acute myeloid leukemia, so the T cells may come from the graft donor.

There are a few counts of this clonotype. The gene calls are TRBV7-3 and TRBJ2-2; the D is unclear. Deletions cut 4 bases from V and 8 bases from J, with 11 bases between. Germline V CDR1 and CDR2: SGHTA, FQGTGA. The CDR3 loop spans 13 amino acids. The CDR3 coding sequence is TGTGCCAGCAGCTCGATGGGTACTGGGGAGCTGTTTTTT. Protein: CASSSMGTGELFF.

This clonotype was detected many times. The CDR3 protein is CASSLEGPSNQPQHF. CDR3 coding DNA: TGTGCCAGCAGTTTAGAGGGCCCAAGCAATCAGCCCCAGCATTTT. The genes are TRBV28 and TRBJ1-5, with D unresolved. The CDR3 has 15 residues. Germline CDR1 MDHEN, CDR2 SYDVKM. V lost 2 bases and J lost 1, with 9 bases in between.

The rearrangement uses TRBV28 and TRBJ2-1, with 8 bases identical to TRBD2. V lost 8 bases to trimming and J lost 0 bases; unmatched junction nucleotides: 12. This CDR3 is built from 17 residues. CDR1 and CDR2 (germline): MDHEN, SYDVKM. CDR3 sequence (DNA): TGTGCCAGCCGCCCGGGCAGGCGGGGGGACTCCTACAATGAGCAGTTCTTC. This codes for CASRPGRRGDSYNEQFF.

The chain carries TRBV7-3 and TRBJ1-6; the D gene is possibly TRBD1 (6 bases). Germline CDR1 and CDR2: SGHTA and FQGTGA. V lost 0 bases to trimming and J lost 13 bases, with 16 bases between them. CDR3 length: 15 residues. The CDR3 here is CASSLTPVGGIPLHF. CDR3 nucleotide sequence: TGTGCCAGCAGCTTAACACCGGTCGGGGGCATTCCCCTCCACTTT.

This clonotype was picked up many times. The chain joins TRBV15 to TRBJ1-2; the D gene is possibly TRBD1 (5 bases). Looked up from germline, CDR1 is LNHNV and CDR2 is YYDKDF (reference sequence). The CDR3 has 15 residues. V was pared by 0 bases and J by 8 bases, with 16 bases between. The CDR3 bases are TGTGCCACCAGCAGAGATCAAGGCAGGGTGGGCGGCTACACCTTC. It codes for CATSRDQGRVGGYTF.

The genes are TRBV5-1 and TRBJ2-7; D possibly uses TRBD1 or TRBD2 (5 bases each). In germline, CDR1 is SGHRS, CDR2 YFSETQ. V lost 1 base and J lost 1, with 12 bases in between. The length of the CDR3 is 15 residues. CDR3 region: CASSLRDAGSYEQYF. CDR3 coding DNA: TGCGCCAGCAGCTTGAGGGACGCGGGTTCCTACGAGCAGTACTTC.

This clonotype was seen many times. The rearrangement uses TRBV18 and TRBJ2-7; 10 bases align to TRBD1. J gave up 1 base and V 0 bases, and 0 bases lay outside the gene matches. Germline CDR1 reads KGHSH; CDR2 reads LQKENI. CDR3 length equals 15 residues. In DNA form, the CDR3 reads TGTGCCAGCTCACCACCGGGACAGGGGTCCTACGAGCAGTACTTC. Translated: CASSPPGQGSYEQYF.

V usage is TRBV9 and J usage is TRBJ2-1; TRBD2 matches at 10 bases. J lost 4 bases, V lost 4 bases, and 14 bases had no gene match. CDR1 and CDR2 (germline): SGDLS, YYNGEE. This CDR3 is 18 amino acids long. The CDR3 reads CASSIYPPAGGIYNEQFF. CDR3 nucleotide sequence: TGTGCCAGCAGCATCTATCCCCCAGCGGGAGGGATTTACAATGAGCAGTTCTTC.

The chain uses TRBV15 and TRBJ2-3, with D possibly TRBD1 on 6 matching bases. Germline CDR1 LNHNV, CDR2 YYDKDF (reference sequence). This CDR3 contains 15 residues. Trimming removed 3 bases from V and 5 bases from J, with 15 bases in between. CDR3 in DNA: TGTGCCACCAGCAGGGCAATTGGGACAAGAGATACGCAGTATTTT. Translation gives CATSRAIGTRDTQYF.

Only a few counts were recorded for this clonotype. V and J are TRBV4-3 and TRBJ2-3, with D tentatively TRBD1 or TRBD2 (5 bases each). Trimming shortened V by 0 bases and J by 4 bases, and 17 bases separated the two germline ends. The V gene's germline CDR1 is LGHNA and CDR2 YSLEER. The CDR3 loop spans 17 amino acids. The CDR3 region has the DNA TGCGCCAGCAGCCAAGATCTTCCGGGACGGATGGCAGATACGCAGTATTTT. Translating it yields CASSQDLPGRMADTQYF.

This clonotype was seen more than once but under ten times. This chain links TRBV25-1 with TRBJ2-7, with 7 bases identical to TRBD1. Per germline, CDR1 MGHDK and CDR2 SYGVNS. The CDR3 has 13 amino acids. The junction had 6 bases not matched to a gene; V was cut back by 9 bases and J by 1 base. CDR3 DNA sequence: TGTGCCAGTGCGGCAGGGGGTTCCTACGAGCAGTACTTC. The encoded protein is CASAAGGSYEQYF.

V gene TRBV20-1 combines with J gene TRBJ2-7; the D is unclear. There are 11 residues in the CDR3. CDR1 and CDR2 from the germline V gene are DFQATT and SNEGSKA (reference sequence). The ends were cut back, 2 bases at V and 7 bases at J, with 9 bases in the middle. In nucleotides, the CDR3 is TGCAGTGCTAGAATGGGGTTAGAGCAGTACTTC. Residues: CSARMGLEQYF.

The rearrangement uses TRBV20-1 and TRBJ2-2; the match to TRBD2 covers 11 bases. V lost 0 bases to trimming and J lost 5 bases; unmatched junction nucleotides: 14. Germline V gene data show CDR1 as DFQATT and CDR2 as SNEGSKA (reference sequence). CDR3 size: 19 residues. The CDR3 DNA follows: TGCAGTGCTAGAGATCGTCCCCTAGCGGGAGGCCGGGGGACCGGGGAGCTGTTTTTT. Its translation is CSARDRPLAGGRGTGELFF.

This clonotype appeared a few times. This rearrangement joins TRBV7-2 to TRBJ2-5; 7 nucleotides line up with TRBD2. CDR3 length equals 14 residues. The J segment lost 4 bases and the V segment lost 5 bases, leaving 7 bases of the junction unmatched. The germline V gene has CDR1 SGHTA and CDR2 FQGNSA. The DNA for the CDR3 is TGTGCCAGCAGCGGCCCGGGACTACGAGAGACCCAGTACTTC. Translation: CASSGPGLRETQYF.

The rearrangement joins TRBV4-3 to TRBJ2-7, with D possibly matching TRBD2 (6 bases). Per the germline V gene, CDR1 is LGHNA and CDR2 is YSLEER. The CDR3 consists of 16 residues. With 1 base removed from V and 2 bases from J, the gap between germline ends came to 15 bases. The CDR3 region has the DNA TGCGCCAGCAGCCAAGGAGACGGGAGAGTCCCCTACGAGCAGTACTTC. Its translation: CASSQGDGRVPYEQYF.

The table lists this clonotype with a few counts. CDR3 DNA sequence: TGTGCCAGCAGCCCCGCTCGGGCGCCCGGGTACAATGAGCAGTTCTTC. This sequence encodes CASSPARAPGYNEQFF. The genes are TRBV6-5 and TRBJ2-1, with D uncertain. CDR1 is MNHEY and CDR2 is SVGAGI in the germline V gene. This CDR3 spans 16 amino acids. The V end was cut by 6 bases, the J end by 4 bases, with 19 bases between.

This clonotype was counted between two and nine times. This rearrangement joins TRBV28 to TRBJ2-7; 8 bases line up with TRBD1. Losses at the gene ends were 6 bases for V and 1 base for J; bases not matched to a gene: 11. Germline values: CDR1 MDHEN, CDR2 SYDVKM. This CDR3 has 16 amino acids. CDR3 DNA sequence: TGTGCCAGCAGAGGGGAACGACAGGGGAGGTCCTACGAGCAGTACTTC. This gives the protein CASRGERQGRSYEQYF.

The sample holds many counts of this clonotype. The chain employs TRBV14 and TRBJ2-7; 10 bases map to TRBD1. This CDR3 comprises 16 residues. With 7 bases clipped from V and 0 bases from J, the junction kept 9 bases outside the gene matches. CDR1 is SGHDN and CDR2 is FVKESK in the germline V gene. CDR3 region: CASTPTGTGVSYEQYF. DNA for the CDR3: TGTGCCAGCACCCCTACCGGGACAGGGGTCTCCTACGAGCAGTACTTC.

CDR3 loop: CASSVQPLASSEAFF. The CDR3 DNA reads TGTGCCAGCAGCGTACAGCCCCTCGCTTCATCTGAAGCTTTCTTT. The chain employs TRBV9 and TRBJ1-1, with D unresolved. CDR1 and CDR2 from the germline V gene are SGDLS and YYNGEE. CDR3 length equals 15 residues. Trimming removed 1 base at V and 6 bases at J, with 16 bases between.

In its sample, this clonotype was seen many times. J is TRBJ2-5 and V is TRBV7-3, with 10 bases aligning to TRBD2. CDR1 is SGHTA, CDR2 FQGTGA, per germline. With V trimmed by 2 bases and J by 3 bases, 3 bases remained unmatched. The CDR3 sequence is 15 residues long. The CDR3 coding sequence is TGTGCCAGCAGCTTACACGGGACTAGCGAAGAGACCCAGTACTTC. Its translation: CASSLHGTSEETQYF.